Listed below are T cell receptor beta chains from one sample, sequenced in a study of blood T cell repertoires in COVID-19. TCRdb keeps only in-frame clones here, not all; method: immunoSEQ multiplex PCR. The sample contains a few hundred thousand clones, approximately 78% of which appear only once. The sequenced sample was peripheral blood. The receptors derive from a woman under 30 with acute or convalescent COVID-19. Both conserved end residues are trimmed from each CDR3.

>TRBV14|TRBJ2-6
ASTKLKGQGPSGANVLT
>TRBV5-6|TRBJ2-7
ASSSHGTLGEQY
>TRBV10-2|TRBJ1-5
ASSGTDYSNQPQH
>TRBV10-3|TRBJ2-7
AISQGEGDSYEQY
>TRBV11-1|TRBJ2-7
ASSPRGGGVYEQY
>TRBV3-1/TRBV3-2|TRBJ2-1
ASSPPFRTSGRVVNEQF
>TRBV29-1|TRBJ1-1
SVTTGGVGTEAF
>TRBV27|TRBJ2-3
ASSPRPALAGGIRGTQY
>TRBV7-2|TRBJ2-5
ASSMDRFETQY
>TRBV18|TRBJ1-6
ASSKNNNNSPLH
>TRBV5-1|TRBJ1-1
ASSFLPLGQGDTEAF
>TRBV12-5|TRBJ2-2
ASGLVWPSGAGELF
>TRBV5-8|TRBJ1-6
AMPGQTNNSPLH
>TRBV4-1|TRBJ2-5
ASSQELYRGETQY
>TRBV13|TRBJ2-7
ASSLRTGTYEQY
>TRBV18|TRBJ1-4
ASSRGTVNEKLF
>TRBV18|TRBJ1-4
ASSPDVGPGRANEKLF
>TRBV27|TRBJ2-3
ASRPTGGDTQY
>TRBV30|TRBJ1-2
AGEMGGEANYGYT
>TRBV5-6|TRBJ1-6
ASSSNEGFWNSPLH
>TRBV6-2/TRBV6-3|TRBJ1-5
ASSYSRGFDSNQPQH
>TRBV5-4|TRBJ2-7
ASSLAGQGDEQY
>TRBV29-1|TRBJ2-1
SVVRLAGAYNEQF